The 26 T cell receptor beta chains below come from one sample, sequenced in a study of human T cells and chemical hapten exposure (dated by TCRdb to 2020 to 2022). The sample's time point label is to be understood as: pre-sensitization, week 0. Per the publication, the treatment or condition label means: therapeutic diphenylcyclopropenone sensitization with weekly scalp DPC. Preparation of the library involved RACE. The sequencer listed for this sample is NextSeq 500. TCRdb itself trimmed the public reads at Q25 with fastp, ran MiXCR and retained productive beta chains. Each entry merges the rows of one CDR3 protein and shows their most common DNA and genes. The sample records approximately 400,000 distinct CDR3 sequences, 4% to 6% of which are singletons. The top ten constitute approximately 2.4% of the sample. The sequencing used whole blood, collected in connection with sensitization to the hapten diphenylcyclopropenone (DPC). The receptors come from a woman in her 50s with alopecia areata. Some clones in this sample may be carry-over from other donors' samples.

The sample holds a few counts of this clonotype. The chain links TRBV5-5 to TRBJ2-5; D gene ambiguous. Germline V gene lookup returns CDR1 SGHKS and CDR2 YYEKEE (reference sequence). This CDR3 contains 13 residues. V lost 5 bases to trimming and J lost 5 bases, with 13 bases between them. The CDR3: CASRDQSVETQYF. The CDR3 nucleotides read TGTGCCAGCAGGGACCAGTCGGTCGAGACCCAGTACTTC.

The sample holds many counts of this clonotype. V and J are TRBV6-2 or TRBV6-3 and TRBJ2-4, with TRBD2 matching over 9 bases. The CDR3 spans 13 residues. Germline CDR1 is MNHEY and CDR2 is SVGEGT. Trimming removed 2 bases from V and 9 bases from J; junction bases left unmatched: 2. CDR3 nucleotides: TGTGCCAGCAGTTACAGCGGGAGGAGCATTCAGTACTTC. This encodes CASSYSGRSIQYF.

Many counts were recorded for this clonotype. The chain has TRBV7-8 and TRBJ2-3, with TRBD2 matching 10 bases. The junction had 4 bases not matched to a gene; V was cut back by 3 bases and J by 10 bases. This CDR3 spans 13 amino acids. Germline CDR1 reads SGHVS; CDR2 reads FQNEAQ. The CDR3 DNA reads TGTGCCAGCAGCTTCAGAACTAGCGGGGCGCAGTATTTT. It specifies CASSFRTSGAQYF.

This clonotype has a count of ten or more. The CDR3 is CASSLRTATDTQYF. CDR3 DNA: TGTGCCAGCAGCTTGAGGACTGCTACAGATACGCAGTATTTT. The chain uses TRBV5-5 and TRBJ2-3; maybe TRBD2 (5 bases). CDR1 and CDR2 from the germline V gene are SGHKS and YYEKEE (reference sequence). The CDR3 is 14 amino acids. V was cut by 1 base and J by 3 bases, with 9 bases left in between.

This clonotype was detected only a few times. The V gene is TRBV6-6, the J gene TRBJ2-5; 7 bases match TRBD1. V was clipped by 8 bases and J by 5 bases; unmatched bases: 8. Germline V CDR1 and CDR2: MNHNY, SVGAGI (reference sequence). This CDR3 has 13 amino acids. In DNA, the CDR3 is TGTGCCAGCCAAGAGGGGGCTATCGAGACCCAGTACTTC. Translation gives CASQEGAIETQYF.

V and J are TRBV9 and TRBJ2-7, with D maybe TRBD2 (6 bases). Trimming cost V 0 bases and J 7 bases, with 20 bases left between them. The CDR3 has 16 residues. The germline gives CDR1 SGDLS, CDR2 YYNGEE. CDR3: CASSVGPTRRAEEQYF. As DNA, the CDR3 is TGTGCCAGCAGCGTAGGCCCTACCCGGAGGGCAGAAGAGCAGTACTTC.

The chain employs TRBV9 and TRBJ2-7; a possible D gene is TRBD1 (6 bases). V dropped 3 bases and J dropped 3 bases, with 13 bases sitting between them. The CDR3 loop spans 14 amino acids. Germline lookup yields CDR1 SGDLS and CDR2 YYNGEE. Here the CDR3 reads CASSGRQDHYEQYF. CDR3 coding DNA: TGTGCCAGCAGCGGACGACAGGACCACTACGAGCAGTACTTC. Looking up the rest from reference TRBV9 and TRBJ2-7 gives the full variable domain: DSGVTQTPKHLITATGQRVTLRCSPRSGDLSVYWYQQSLDQGLQFLIQYYNGEERAKGNILERFSAQQFPDLHSELNLSSLELGDSALYFCASSGRQDHYEQYFGPGTRLTVT.

This clonotype appeared a few times. The chain links TRBV3-1 to TRBJ1-1; the D gene is possibly TRBD1 (5 bases). The V and J ends lost 4 bases and 7 bases respectively, with 10 bases between them. This CDR3 has 12 residues. The germline CDR1 and CDR2 sequences are LGHDT and YNNKEL (reference sequence). This CDR3 is CASSPAGVEAFF. The CDR3 nucleotides read TGTGCCAGCAGCCCCGCGGGGGTTGAAGCTTTCTTT.

The V and J genes are TRBV28 and TRBJ2-3; either TRBD1 or TRBD2 may fit D (5 bases each). V lost 4 bases and J lost 6, with 17 bases in between. Germline values: CDR1 MDHEN, CDR2 SYDVKM. The CDR3 loop spans 15 amino acids. CDR3 amino acids: CASSSGRDDPDTQYF. The CDR3 region has the DNA TGTGCCAGCAGTTCGGGCAGGGACGATCCGGATACGCAGTATTTT.

V is TRBV3-1 and J is TRBJ1-5; perhaps TRBD1 as D (5 bases). The V gene lost 1 base and the J gene lost 5 bases, with 9 bases spanning the gap. The CDR3 sequence is 14 residues long. Germline V gene lookup returns CDR1 LGHDT and CDR2 YNNKEL (reference sequence). The CDR3 region is CASSQVGVHQPQHF. CDR3 in DNA: TGTGCCAGCAGCCAAGTAGGGGTTCATCAGCCCCAGCATTTT.

In its sample, this clonotype was seen many times. The rearrangement joins TRBV4-3 to TRBJ2-3; D gene ambiguous. CDR1 LGHNA and CDR2 YSLEER come from the germline V gene. The CDR3 length is 12 residues. With 1 base removed from V and 5 bases from J, the gap between germline ends came to 4 bases. The CDR3, as DNA: TGCGCCAGCAGCCAAGGGATAGATACGCAGTATTTT. Its translation is CASSQGIDTQYF.

This chain uses TRBV28 with TRBJ1-3, with 7 bases aligning to TRBD1. The germline V gene has CDR1 MDHEN and CDR2 SYDVKM. The V segment lost 4 bases and the J segment 0 bases; nucleotides outside the gene matches: 9. The CDR3 length is 17 residues. The CDR3 coding sequence is TGTGCCAGCAGTTCGATTCCCGGGACAGACTCTGGAAACACCATATATTTT. This encodes CASSSIPGTDSGNTIYF.

This chain joins TRBV3-1 and TRBJ2-1; 9 bases agree with TRBD2. Germline assignment: CDR1 LGHDT and CDR2 YNNKEL (reference sequence). The CDR3 is made up of 17 amino acids. V shed 4 bases and J 6 bases; nucleotides not matched to a gene: 13. CDR3 loop: CASSPSPGTSNPNEQFF. The CDR3 coding sequence is TGTGCCAGCAGCCCGTCCCCAGGGACTAGCAACCCCAATGAGCAGTTCTTC.

This clonotype has a count of ten or more. The chain carries TRBV20-1 and TRBJ1-6, with D possibly being TRBD1 (5 bases). Germline V CDR1 and CDR2: DFQATT, SNEGSKA (reference sequence). The V gene lost 5 bases and the J gene lost 9 bases, with 20 bases spanning the gap. CDR3 size: 15 residues. CDR3 sequence reads: CSAPPGQRVGSPLHF. The CDR3 DNA reads as TGCAGTGCTCCGCCAGGGCAAAGAGTCGGTTCACCCCTCCACTTT.

This clonotype has just a few counts. The rearrangement links TRBV6-5 to TRBJ2-3, with 8 bases lining up with TRBD2. Looked up from germline, CDR1 is MNHEY and CDR2 is SVGAGI. The J segment lost 3 bases and the V segment lost 8 bases, leaving 10 bases of the junction unmatched. The CDR3 loop spans 15 amino acids. CDR3 sequence: CASCAGGPITDTQYF. CDR3 in DNA: TGTGCCAGCTGTGCGGGAGGCCCGATAACAGATACGCAGTATTTT.

This clonotype came up many times. As DNA, the CDR3 is TGTGCCAGCCTTCGGGGTAGCGCCGGGGAGCTGTTTTTT. Translation: CASLRGSAGELFF. The chain carries TRBV28 and TRBJ2-2, with D perhaps TRBD2 (5 bases). The ends were cut back, 8 bases at V and 6 bases at J, with 13 bases in the middle. Germline CDR1 reads MDHEN; CDR2 reads SYDVKM. The CDR3 is made up of 13 amino acids.

Notes on this clonotype: A read error is likely, as this CDR3 ends without the conserved phenylalanine or tryptophan. The V and J genes are TRBV5-1 and TRBJ1-2; 9 bases map to TRBD1. This CDR3 is 14 amino acids long. CDR1 and CDR2 from the germline V gene are SGHRS and YFSETQ. The J segment lost 8 bases and the V segment lost 0 bases, leaving 5 bases of the junction unmatched. CDR3 sequence reads: CASSLGQGVGGYTS. Written as DNA, the CDR3 is TGCGCCAGCAGCTTGGGACAGGGGGTCGGCGGCTACACCTCC.

This clonotype was found a few times. The rearrangement links TRBV7-9 to TRBJ2-3, with a tentative D call TRBD1 (5 bases). Germline loops: CDR1 SEHNR, CDR2 FQNEAQ (reference sequence). The CDR3 spans 15 residues. The V gene lost 8 bases and the J gene lost 0 bases, with 15 bases spanning the gap. The CDR3 DNA reads TGTGCCAGCCGCCGCCAGGGAACTAGCACAGATACGCAGTATTTT. Protein product: CASRRQGTSTDTQYF.

This clonotype was counted at least ten times. The J gene is TRBJ2-7, the V gene TRBV29-1, with TRBD2 matching over 8 bases. Unmatched junction bases numbered 6, after V lost 2 bases and J lost 6 bases. Germline CDR1 is SQVTM and CDR2 is ANQGSEA. This CDR3 is 13 amino acids long. DNA of the CDR3: TGCAGCGTTGAAAGACCCAGCGGGGGCGAGCAGTACTTC. Translation: CSVERPSGGEQYF.

This clonotype has just a few counts. This rearrangement joins TRBV28 to TRBJ2-1; 11 nucleotides line up with TRBD2. Trimming at V came to 5 bases and at J to 2 bases, leaving 5 bases not matched to a gene. The CDR3 covers 16 residues. Germline V gene lookup returns CDR1 MDHEN and CDR2 SYDVKM. The chain's CDR3 is CASSRLTSGAYNEQFF. As DNA, the CDR3 is TGTGCCAGCAGTCGCTTGACTAGCGGGGCCTACAATGAGCAGTTCTTC.

This clonotype was recorded many times. The V gene is TRBV6-6, the J gene TRBJ2-7; TRBD1 is a possible D gene (6 bases). The CDR3 sequence is 14 residues long. The germline V gene encodes CDR1 MNHNY and CDR2 SVGAGI (reference sequence). With 6 bases removed from V and 2 bases from J, the gap between germline ends came to 14 bases. CDR3 residues: CASSPGRGAYEQYF. The CDR3 coding sequence is TGTGCCAGCAGCCCCGGCAGGGGCGCCTACGAGCAGTACTTC.

There are a few counts of this clonotype. The chain joins TRBV30 to TRBJ2-3, with TRBD2 matching 9 bases. There are 13 residues in the CDR3. The V segment lost 0 bases and the J segment 7 bases; nucleotides outside the gene matches: 2. CDR1 and CDR2 from the germline V gene are GTSNPN and SVGIG (reference sequence). CDR3: CAWSVLAGHTQYF. The CDR3 DNA follows: TGTGCCTGGAGTGTGCTAGCGGGGCATACGCAGTATTTT.

The chain recombines TRBV6-6 with TRBJ2-3; D is ambiguous. V lost 1 base and J lost 2, with 13 bases in between. There are 16 residues in the CDR3. In germline, CDR1 is MNHNY, CDR2 SVGAGI (reference sequence). DNA of the CDR3: TGTGCCAGCAGTTACTTAGACCTGACCGCCACAGATACGCAGTATTTT. This gives the protein CASSYLDLTATDTQYF.

The chain joins TRBV6-5 to TRBJ2-7, with TRBD1 as a possible D gene (5 bases). CDR3 length equals 12 residues. The V and J ends lost 4 bases and 4 bases respectively, with 8 bases between them. The germline gives CDR1 MNHEY, CDR2 SVGAGI. CDR3 region: CASSSDIYEQYF. CDR3 nucleotides: TGTGCCAGCAGTTCGGACATTTACGAGCAGTACTTC.

The chain employs TRBV20-1 and TRBJ1-1; 7 positions match TRBD1. Trimming took 4 bases from V and 7 from J; bases not matched to a gene: 12. The CDR3 is 14 amino acids. Per the germline V gene, CDR1 is DFQATT and CDR2 is SNEGSKA (reference sequence). The CDR3 sequence is CSATGRGQGYEAFF. The CDR3 DNA sequence: TGCAGTGCTACGGGGAGGGGGCAGGGGTATGAAGCTTTCTTT.

This clonotype was detected many times. This chain links TRBV12-3 or TRBV12-4 with TRBJ1-5; 7 nucleotides agree with TRBD1. Unmatched junction bases numbered 6, after V lost 6 bases and J lost 1 base. This CDR3 is 15 amino acids long. Here the CDR3 DNA reads TGTGCCAGCAGACTAGGGGGCGGGAGCAATCAGCCCCAGCATTTT. Translation gives CASRLGGGSNQPQHF.